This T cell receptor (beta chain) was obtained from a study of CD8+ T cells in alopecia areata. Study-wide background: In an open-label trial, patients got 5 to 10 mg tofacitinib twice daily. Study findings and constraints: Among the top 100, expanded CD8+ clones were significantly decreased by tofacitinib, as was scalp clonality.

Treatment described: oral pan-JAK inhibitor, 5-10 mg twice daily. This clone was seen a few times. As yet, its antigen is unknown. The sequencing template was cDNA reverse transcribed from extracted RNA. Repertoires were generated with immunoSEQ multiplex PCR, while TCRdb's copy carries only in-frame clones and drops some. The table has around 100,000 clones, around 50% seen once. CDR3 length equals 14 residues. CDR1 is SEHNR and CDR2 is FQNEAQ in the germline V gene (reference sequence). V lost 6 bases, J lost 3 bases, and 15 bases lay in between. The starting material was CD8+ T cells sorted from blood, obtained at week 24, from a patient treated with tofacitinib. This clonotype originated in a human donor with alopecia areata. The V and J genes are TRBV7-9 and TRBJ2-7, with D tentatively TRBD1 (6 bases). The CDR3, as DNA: TGTGCCAGCAGTTCCCTGGACAGAAACTACGAGCAGTACTTC. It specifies CASSSLDRNYEQYF.